This T cell receptor (beta chain) was observed in a study of blood T cells in healthy people across ages. In the study overall: About one barcoded beta molecule per two T cells was captured by template switching. Study outcomes and limitations: Higher diversity, along with more naive CD4+ cells, distinguished long-lived donors from aged donors. Considered underestimates were the diversity estimates obtained from one million T cells.

For this clonotype: Antigen specificity is unknown.

Next came a second PCR, run for roughly 6 to 11 cycles, which used a sample-barcoded 5' primer along with a J-beta primer mix. Tags on each cDNA molecule came from a template-switch adaptor with 12 random nucleotides. TCRdb re-called the 5' RACE reads with MiXCR, one entry per CDR3 protein. The sample lists 600,000 to 800,000 distinct CDR3 sequences, around 21% occurring once. V lost 7 bases, J lost 7 bases, and 3 bases stayed unmatched. Germline assignment: CDR1 MDHEN and CDR2 SYDVKM. The CDR3 has 13 residues. The receptor was isolated from a man aged 65 to 79 in good health. V and J are TRBV28 and TRBJ2-1; 11 bases are shared with TRBD2. The sequenced sample consisted of blood. CDR3 protein: CASNPSGGNEQFF. The CDR3 bases are TGTGCCAGCAATCCTAGCGGGGGGAATGAGCAGTTCTTC.